This is a list of T cell receptor beta chains from one sample in a study of blood T cell repertoires in COVID-19. The data were produced by immunoSEQ multiplex PCR, yet TCRdb's version contains in-frame clones alone and is incomplete. The profile shows fewer than 350,000 clones, around 81% of them singletons. Sequencing was performed on peripheral blood. These receptors were collected from a woman aged 50 to 65 with active or convalescent COVID-19. CDR3s include the opening cysteine and the closing phenylalanine or tryptophan. Each record gives: J gene, V gene, CDR3 protein.

TRBJ1-1,TRBV28,CATALRASGTEAFF
TRBJ2-7,TRBV5-6,CASSPMTSGSSEQYF
TRBJ2-7,TRBV2,CASIGGRYSNEQYF
TRBJ1-6,TRBV27,CASPPEGYNSPLHF
TRBJ1-5,TRBV27,CASSFRPSVSGLGQPQHF
TRBJ1-1,TRBV29-1,CSVVGQGVGVTEAFF
TRBJ1-1,TRBV19,CASSIFIGDRLGDTEAFF
TRBJ2-7,TRBV28,CASSLRGQSYEQYF
TRBJ2-7,TRBV2,CASSFRLAGTEEQYF
TRBJ2-5,TRBV5-1,CASSSAGGETQYF
TRBJ2-7,TRBV5-6,CASSLESEQYF
TRBJ1-2,TRBV5-6,CASSLGTGGGYTF
TRBJ1-1,TRBV27,CASSLSTRGGRFTEAFF
TRBJ1-2,TRBV6-5,CARYGFPGGYTF
TRBJ1-5,TRBV6-1,CASSEFYRGLQPQHF
TRBJ1-1,TRBV18,CASSTRAAGALSGTEAFF
TRBJ1-5,TRBV6-6,CASSYVADNQPQHF
TRBJ1-6,TRBV4-1,CASSQEQTGWNSPLHF
TRBJ2-3,TRBV6-5,CASSSISRDTQYF
TRBJ2-7,TRBV4-2,CASSQVSPGLADEQYF
TRBJ2-5,TRBV4-1,CASSQGVREKTQYF
TRBJ2-7,TRBV19,CASSKQETSYEQYF
TRBJ2-7,TRBV28,CASSSPGLAGVYEQYF
TRBJ1-1,TRBV11-2,CASSLMQGRLNTEAFF
TRBJ2-2,TRBV12-3/TRBV12-4,CASGAGGGGELFF
TRBJ2-2,TRBV5-1,CASRRGGRATGELFF
TRBJ2-7,TRBV5-4,CASSADSSFYEQYF
TRBJ1-2,TRBV24-1,CATSDLYYGYTF
TRBJ2-7,TRBV6-1,CASSDEVAGNYEQYF
TRBJ2-1,TRBV5-1,CASSLRGPPYNEQFF
TRBJ1-2,TRBV3-1/TRBV3-2,CASSRGISYGYTF
TRBJ1-2,TRBV5-4,CASSSGQGSTHTF